The rows below give T cell receptor beta chains drawn from one sample of a study of patients and donors after allogeneic stem cell transplantation. TCRdb re-derived calls from the RT-PCR reads in MiXCR, one entry per CDR3 protein. This repertoire shows 57,000 or so distinct CDR3 sequences, about 14% found once; its top ten account for over 25%. Sequenced input: blood, either unsorted or a sorted T cell fraction (not recorded which). Every receptor here comes from a human donor who was either an allogeneic HSCT recipient or a stem cell or donor lymphocyte infusion donor (not recorded which). It is not recorded whose cells these are; they may come from a transplant donor. Both conserved end residues are part of each CDR3. Fields, in order: J gene, V gene, CDR3 protein.

TRBJ2-1 TRBV15 CATSKLYNEQFF
TRBJ1-1 TRBV20-1 CSARDLPKKDTEAFF
TRBJ2-5 TRBV5-5 CASSAGTGEAQYF
TRBJ1-1 TRBV6-5 CASSYSRQGHTEAFF
TRBJ2-3 TRBV12-3/TRBV12-4 CASSLEYADTQYF
TRBJ2-3 TRBV7-6 CASSPRVLAGSDTQYF
TRBJ2-7 TRBV27 CASGQRTYEQYF
TRBJ2-1 TRBV5-1 CASSLKLDAYNEQFF
TRBJ2-5 TRBV3-1 CASSHGLAGFQETQYF
TRBJ2-3 TRBV7-9 CASSSASGKTDTQYF
TRBJ2-7 TRBV6-5 CASRDVSLAGGPSYEQYF
TRBJ2-2 TRBV9 CASSVLKSTGELFF
TRBJ2-3 TRBV15 CATSTGQKPDTQYF
TRBJ2-5 TRBV7-2 CASSLLRGEETQYF
TRBJ2-2 TRBV10-3 CAITGTGYMAGELFF
TRBJ2-7 TRBV5-1 CASSWGDSTYEQYF
TRBJ2-1 TRBV10-3 CAIREAGGVQFF
TRBJ2-5 TRBV11-3 CASSLYIQLQETQYF
TRBJ2-2 TRBV28 CASSLTGGDTGELFF
TRBJ1-1 TRBV5-1 CASRRRDPGDTEALF
TRBJ2-7 TRBV20-1 CSATDSGEQYF
TRBJ1-4 TRBV12-3/TRBV12-4 CASRAPPGLHSTGEKLFF
TRBJ1-5 TRBV10-3 CAISDDTPGGNQPQHF
TRBJ1-1 TRBV3-1 CASLPPMGTEAFF
TRBJ2-7 TRBV29-1 CSVGGGPTFYEQYF
TRBJ2-3 TRBV7-9 CASSSRGYDTDTQYF
TRBJ2-7 TRBV7-9 CASSLKGTPYEQYF
TRBJ2-3 TRBV9 CASSGLASTDTQYF
TRBJ1-2 TRBV15 CATSGDRGSDYGYTF
TRBJ1-1 TRBV5-1 CASSLVGTEAFF
TRBJ1-5 TRBV7-3 CASSLYQGQPQHF
TRBJ2-3 TRBV2 CASSVGSGRRDTQYF
TRBJ2-7 TRBV20-1 CSATGRFSYEQYF
TRBJ2-2 TRBV19 CASSIGSLANTGELFF
TRBJ2-2 TRBV24-1 CATSDLMGTPFTGELFF
TRBJ2-7 TRBV7-6 CASSRDRDYEQYF
TRBJ2-7 TRBV27 CASSLSGYSTIYEQYF
TRBJ2-7 TRBV4-1 CASSLTPIYEQYF
TRBJ1-2 TRBV24-1 CATSDRDHFYGYTF
TRBJ2-5 TRBV6-1 CASYDHLQETQYF
TRBJ2-2 TRBV11-2 CASSMLDTHTGELFF
TRBJ2-1 TRBV11-2 CASEQREFVNEQFF